This T cell receptor beta chain was retrieved from a study of TIL therapy for anti-PD-1-resistant metastatic lung cancer. Background on the study: Median tumor mutation burden was roughly 1.5 mutations per megabase.

Time point described: pre-treatment sample, taken before nivolumab and TIL therapy. Tumor tissue came from excised metastases, mostly pleural nodules or supraclavicular lymph nodes. Adults with stage 4 NSCLC were enrolled in a phase I trial. The immunoSEQ assay was v3. The data were produced by immunoSEQ multiplex PCR, yet TCRdb's version contains in-frame clones alone and is incomplete. This table holds 95,000 or so clones, 55% to 75% found once. The CDR3 is 15 amino acids. CDR1 is MDHEN, CDR2 SYDVKM, per germline. After removal of 3 bases from V and 4 bases from J, the junction contained 4 bases not matched to a gene.

This TCR was sampled from a person between 25 and 79 years old with non-small cell lung cancer. The sequences come from tumor tissue, collected at baseline. V is TRBV28 and J is TRBJ2-2; 8 bases are shared with TRBD2. Here the CDR3 DNA reads TGTGCCAGCAGTTTGGAACTAGCGGTCACCGGGGAGCTGTTTTTT. Translating it yields CASSLELAVTGELFF.